The 20 T cell receptor beta chains below were found in one sample sequenced in a study of T cell responses to AZD1222 COVID-19 vaccine. TCRdb's copy holds only in-frame clones and misses some; the assay was immunoSEQ multiplex PCR. The sample contains over 80,000 clones, roughly 90% of which appear only once. Specimen: peripheral blood, collected 28 days after the second AZD1222 dose. These receptor sequences come from an adult who received the AZD1222 COVID-19 vaccine.

The V and J genes are TRBV11-2 and TRBJ2-7; TRBD2 matches at 12 bases. The germline gives CDR1 SGHAT, CDR2 FQNNGV. The CDR3 contains 15 residues. With V trimmed by 4 bases and J by 6 bases, 7 bases remained unmatched. The CDR3 nucleotides read TGTGCCAGCAGCTCAAGACTAGCGGGAGCGGGCGAGCAGTACTTC. This gives the protein CASSSRLAGAGEQYF.

The chain uses TRBV5-1 and TRBJ2-4; 10 bases align to TRBD1. Germline V gene lookup returns CDR1 SGHRS and CDR2 YFSETQ. J gave up 4 bases and V 4 bases, and 8 bases lay outside the gene matches. The CDR3 sequence is 16 residues long. The CDR3: CASSLRQGAGKNIQYF. The CDR3 DNA reads TGCGCCAGCAGCCTACGACAGGGGGCAGGGAAAAACATTCAGTACTTC.

The chain carries TRBV11-2 and TRBJ2-1; TRBD2 matches at 7 bases. Trimming at V came to 0 bases and at J to 7 bases, leaving 6 bases not matched to a gene. Germline V gene data show CDR1 as SGHAT and CDR2 as FQNNGV. CDR3 length: 15 residues. The chain's CDR3 is CASSLEVGRRNEQFF. Here the CDR3 DNA reads TGTGCCAGCAGCTTAGAAGTCGGGAGGAGGAATGAGCAGTTCTTC.

The chain recombines TRBV30 with TRBJ2-7, with D perhaps given as TRBD1 or TRBD2 (5 bases each). CDR3 length equals 12 residues. Germline loops: CDR1 GTSNPN, CDR2 SVGIG (reference sequence). Trimming cost V 5 bases and J 6 bases, with 14 bases left between them. The CDR3 protein is CAWGGGHAEQYF. The CDR3 region has the DNA TGTGCCTGGGGGGGTGGGCACGCCGAGCAGTACTTC. The whole variable domain, filled in from reference TRBV30 and TRBJ2-7, reads SQTIHQWPATLVQPVGSPLSLECTVEGTSNPNLYWYRQAAGRGLQLLFYSVGIGQISSEVPQNLSASRPQDRQFILSSKKLLLSDSGFYLCAWGGGHAEQYFGPGTRLTVT.

The rearrangement joins TRBV5-1 to TRBJ2-3, with 9 bases aligning to TRBD2. The CDR3 is 15 residues long. Trimming cost V 0 bases and J 2 bases; bases outside gene matches: 1. The germline V gene encodes CDR1 SGHRS and CDR2 YFSETQ. The CDR3 DNA follows: TGCGCCAGCAGCTTGGTAGCGGGAGACACAGATACGCAGTATTTT. This translates into CASSLVAGDTDTQYF. Full variable domain (remainder filled in from reference TRBV5-1 and TRBJ2-3): KAGVTQTPRYLIKTRGQQVTLSCSPISGHRSVSWYQQTPGQGLQFLFEYFSETQRNKGNFPGRFSGRQFSNSRSEMNVSTLELGDSALYLCASSLVAGDTDTQYFGPGTRLTVL.

The chain carries TRBV6-2 or TRBV6-3 and TRBJ1-2; D remains unclear. Trimming cost V 2 bases and J 3 bases, with 16 bases left between them. Germline assignment: CDR1 MNHEY and CDR2 SVGEGT. There are 16 residues in the CDR3. The CDR3 DNA is TGTGCCAGCAGTTACCTACTGCGGACCGGGGACTATGGCTACACCTTC. As protein: CASSYLLRTGDYGYTF.

This clone was picked up one time. V and J are TRBV19 and TRBJ2-7, with a weak D call TRBD2 (6 bases). Germline V CDR1 and CDR2: LNHDA, SQIVND (reference sequence). The CDR3 loop spans 13 amino acids. V gave up 6 bases and J gave up 5 bases, with 14 bases separating them. The CDR3 here is CASSPGGRNEQYF. The CDR3 DNA is TGTGCCAGTAGCCCTGGAGGGAGGAACGAGCAGTACTTC.

The chain carries TRBV20-1 and TRBJ2-7, with D perhaps matching TRBD1 (5 bases). The V gene lost 0 bases and the J gene lost 8 bases, with 8 bases spanning the gap. CDR3 length equals 11 residues. Germline-derived CDR1 and CDR2 are DFQATT and SNEGSKA (reference sequence). The CDR3 is CSARDQGQQYF. The CDR3 coding sequence is TGCAGTGCTAGAGATCAGGGCCAGCAGTACTTC.

The chain recombines TRBV24-1 with TRBJ1-1; D is perhaps TRBD1 (5 bases). V dropped 5 bases and J dropped 1 base, with 16 bases sitting between them. The CDR3 spans 16 residues. Germline V gene sequence: CDR1 KGHDR, CDR2 SFDVKD. CDR3 in amino acids: CATSGHDSGQNTEAFF. The CDR3 DNA sequence: TGTGCCACCAGTGGCCACGACTCCGGACAGAACACTGAAGCTTTCTTT.

This sequence joins TRBV2 and TRBJ2-2; 8 bases are shared with TRBD1. J gave up 4 bases and V 9 bases, and 7 bases lay outside the gene matches. Germline CDR1 SNHLY, CDR2 FYNNEI. The CDR3 is 14 amino acids. This CDR3 reads CASTGQGVTGELFF. Here the CDR3 DNA reads TGTGCCAGTACCGGACAGGGAGTCACCGGGGAGCTGTTTTTT.

The V gene is TRBV7-9, the J gene TRBJ2-1; TRBD2 agrees at 14 bases. After removal of 5 bases from V and 8 bases from J, the junction contained 5 bases not matched to a gene. The germline V gene has CDR1 SEHNR and CDR2 FQNEAQ (reference sequence). There are 15 residues in the CDR3. CDR3 region: CASSKGLAGVDEQFF. For the CDR3, the DNA is TGTGCCAGCAGCAAGGGACTAGCGGGAGTGGATGAGCAGTTCTTC.

The chain employs TRBV7-2 and TRBJ1-2; D is unresolved. This CDR3 has 13 residues. V was shortened by 3 bases and J by 3 bases, with 8 bases between the two germline ends. Germline-derived CDR1 and CDR2 are SGHTA and FQGNSA. Written as DNA, the CDR3 is TGTGCCAGCAGCTTCGGCACCGACTATGGCTACACCTTC. Protein product: CASSFGTDYGYTF.

The chain recombines TRBV28 with TRBJ2-2, with D tentatively TRBD2 (5 bases). Germline CDR1 is MDHEN and CDR2 is SYDVKM. V lost 3 bases and J 5 bases, leaving 19 bases between the germline ends. This CDR3 comprises 17 residues. In DNA, the CDR3 is TGTGCCAGCAGTTTGGGTGCTACGGCCCGGGGTACCGGGGAGCTGTTTTTT. It is translated as CASSLGATARGTGELFF.

The rearrangement links TRBV5-1 to TRBJ2-3; 9 nucleotides line up with TRBD2. V was pared by 0 bases and J by 0 bases, with 5 bases of the junction left unmatched. This CDR3 has 17 amino acids. Germline CDR1 is SGHRS and CDR2 is YFSETQ. CDR3 DNA: TGCGCCAGCAGCTTGGAGGGAACTAGCGGGAGCACAGATACGCAGTATTTT. Its translation: CASSLEGTSGSTDTQYF.

CDR3 sequence reads: CASKVDEASVGTQYF. In DNA form, the CDR3 reads TGTGCCAGCAAAGTAGATGAGGCTAGCGTTGGTACGCAGTATTTT. This sequence joins TRBV6-4 and TRBJ2-3; D is perhaps TRBD2 (6 bases). The CDR3 contains 15 residues. Trimming removed 7 bases at V and 8 bases at J, with 22 bases between. Germline assignment: CDR1 MRHNA and CDR2 SNTAGT.

The chain uses TRBV18 and TRBJ1-2, with TRBD1 identical over 8 bases. From germline, CDR1 is KGHSH and CDR2 LQKENI. Trimming cost V 6 bases and J 7 bases; bases outside gene matches: 10. The CDR3 sequence is 14 residues long. The CDR3 reads CASSAGGREIGYTF. CDR3 nucleotide sequence: TGTGCCAGCTCGGCAGGGGGCAGGGAGATTGGCTACACCTTC.

V is TRBV11-2 and J is TRBJ2-7, with a possible D match to TRBD1 (5 bases). Germline assignment: CDR1 SGHAT and CDR2 FQNNGV. CDR3 length: 13 amino acids. V lost 6 bases and J 6 bases, leaving 15 bases between the germline ends. CDR3 loop: CASSGVGEGEQYF. The CDR3 DNA reads TGTGCCAGCAGTGGAGTAGGGGAAGGCGAGCAGTACTTC.

The chain links TRBV4-2 to TRBJ1-2, with D possibly matching TRBD1 (6 bases). This CDR3 is built from 13 residues. V dropped 2 bases and J dropped 2 bases, with 6 bases sitting between them. Germline V gene sequence: CDR1 LGHNA, CDR2 YNFKEQ. This CDR3 reads CASSQTGNYGYTF. CDR3 in DNA: TGTGCCAGCAGCCAAACAGGGAACTATGGCTACACCTTC.

V and J are TRBV7-2 and TRBJ2-5, with 8 positions matching TRBD2. J was trimmed by 4 bases and V by 1 base; bases with no gene match: 2. The CDR3 contains 14 residues. Germline V gene data show CDR1 as SGHTA and CDR2 as FQGNSA. CDR3: CASSLVRGGETQYF. The CDR3 nucleotides are TGTGCCAGCAGCTTAGTTCGGGGGGGAGAGACCCAGTACTTC.

V and J are TRBV28 and TRBJ1-5; D is ambiguous. The CDR3 spans 13 residues. Germline CDR1 and CDR2: MDHEN and SYDVKM. Between the trimmed V and J ends, which lost 4 bases and 11 bases, there was a span of 15 bases. The CDR3 DNA follows: TGTGCCAGCAGTTACAGCAGGCTCCCGGCCCAGCATTTT. Protein: CASSYSRLPAQHF.